What follows describes a single TCR beta chain. This clonotype was recorded only once. There is no known antigen for this receptor. It has no much larger one-base neighbor in the sample; base qualities were not kept. These data belong to a study of blood T cells in healthy people across ages (dated by TCRdb to the mid-2010s). Background for the entire study: Template switching captured roughly one uniquely barcoded TCR beta cDNA molecule per two T cells in model experiments. Two additional independent replicas of 1 million unique cDNA reads from the same blood draw were analyzed for two donors (one aged 18 to 29 and one aged 80 or older). Using deep sequencing normalized with unique cDNA molecular identifiers, the study measured how TCR beta repertoire diversity changes with age. To avoid experimental bias, donors of different ages were spread randomly across the sequencing lanes. The donors were split into four age groups: young (average around 17 years), middle-aged (roughly 39), aged (more than 60) and long-lived (under 85).

Systemically healthy Caucasian individuals from Russia, 35 to 50 in total and aged about 6 to 100 years, were included as donors. Around 9.8 milliliters of peripheral blood were collected from each donor into EDTA-treated Vacutainer tubes. Ficoll-Paque density-gradient centrifugation was used to isolate PBMCs, with at least 6.5 million per sample. Total RNA, at least 5 micrograms per sample, was extracted from PBMCs with Trizol reagent. For every donor, an aliquot of PBMCs went through flow cytometry to measure the percentages of naive CD45RAhigh/CD27high T cells. The library was prepared using 5' RACE. Reads for this sample came from an Illumina HiSeq 2500. A second about 7 to 12 cycle PCR used a sample-barcoded 5' primer and a J-beta primer mix. Each TCR beta cDNA molecule received a unique molecular identifier from a template-switch 5' adaptor carrying 12 random nucleotides. Each sample yielded at least 3 million CDR3-containing paired-end reads. First-strand cDNA was synthesized from all RNA with the Mint cDNA synthesis kit, primed by a TRBC-specific oligonucleotide. Following uracil-DNA glycosylase treatment, a first 18-cycle PCR with universal primers M1SS and BC2_uni_R was performed on all cDNA. The original pipeline was this. For normalization, 1 million high-quality reads were randomly selected from each sample, with every read carrying a distinct molecular identifier. Reads with shared molecular identifiers were discarded instead of being binned into consensus sequences. MiTCR, with a Q25 quality threshold and the strictest error-elimination algorithm, was used for CDR3 identification, clonotype clustering and error correction. A nonparametric unseen species model using Euler transformation provided a lower-bound estimate of total TCR beta diversity. The public reads were reprocessed in TCRdb via fastp at Q25 and MiXCR, keeping in-frame beta chains. Each entry merges the rows of one CDR3 protein and shows their most common DNA and genes. TCRdb, not the authors, supplied the V and J calls. Counted in this sample were about 1,400,000 distinct CDR3 sequences; roughly 60% of them appeared once. 5% to 7% of the sample rests with the top ten.

There are 14 amino acids in the CDR3, from cysteine to phenylalanine inclusive. Just the 42-base CDR3 DNA is kept, in frame starting at base 1. V is shortened by 10 bases, J by 2 bases, and the region joining them spans 18 bases. Results the study describes overall, beyond this receptor: Donor CMV infection status was unknown, potentially confounding age-related changes in expanded clonotypes. Estimates of total diversity based on one million sequenced T cells were considered lower bounds and underestimates. The percentage of naive T cells measured by flow cytometry correlated strongly with observed TCR beta diversity. As age increased, observed TCR beta diversity per million T cells dropped in a roughly linear way, and a significant reduction was already evident by age roughly 40. Compared with the aged group, the long-lived group had more naive CD4+ T cells, fewer expanded clones and increased TCR diversity, suggesting age selection. Conclusive comparison of naive and antigen-experienced compartments was prevented by the profiling of bulk unsorted PBMCs.

The chain is assembled from TRBV12-3 or TRBV12-4 and TRBJ2-7, with TRBD1 perhaps the D gene, on 5 matching bases. This receptor was obtained from a man younger than 35 in good health. The material sequenced was blood. The CDR3 loop reads CAITKQGYPYEQYF. In nucleotides, the sequence is TGTGCCATCACGAAGCAGGGCTACCCCTACGAGCAGTACTTC.